This is a list of T cell receptor beta chains from one sample in a study of cytomegalovirus exposure and HLA in healthy donors. Data came from immunoSEQ multiplex PCR; TCRdb stores just in-frame clones and leaves some out. The table records approximately 240,000 clones, roughly 87% of them present only once. Sequencing was performed on PBMCs. These receptors were obtained from a woman aged 40-49 years in good health and CMV-seropositive. CDR3s include the opening cysteine and the closing phenylalanine or tryptophan. The D gene is left open where the match is weak. Not all rows give a size; the values are once, few, many and, for expanded clones, a class.

CDR3 DNA | CDR3 protein | J gene | clone size | D gene | V gene | CDR3 length
TGTGCCAGCTCACCGAGCACTGGGACAGCTAATTCACCCCTCCACTTT | CASSPSTGTANSPLHF | TRBJ1-6 | NA | TRBD1 | TRBV18 | 16
TGTGCCAGCAGCGTAGCGGGGGGTTTGGGTGAAAAACTGTTTTTT | CASSVAGGLGEKLFF | TRBJ1-4 | NA | NA | TRBV9 | 15
TGTGCCAGCAGCCAATTTGGGTCGGGACTAGCGGGGGACGAGCAGTACTTC | CASSQFGSGLAGDEQYF | TRBJ2-7 | NA | TRBD2 | TRBV11-3 | 17
TGTGCCAGCAGCCCCAGCGGGAGACGAGAAGAGCAGTACTTC | CASSPSGRREEQYF | TRBJ2-7 | few | TRBD2 | TRBV7-9 | 14
TGTGCCAGTAGCCCCGCGGGAGGGCTCAATGAAAAACTGTTTTTT | CASSPAGGLNEKLFF | TRBJ1-4 | NA | NA | TRBV19 | 15
TGTGCCAGCAGTGACTCGAGTCGGGACAGGGTGAGGGAGCAGTACTTC | CASSDSSRDRVREQYF | TRBJ2-7 | NA | TRBD1 | TRBV6-4 | 16
TGTGCCAGCAGCGTCCGCGGGGGAACCACCAGCACAGATACGCAGTATTTT | CASSVRGGTTSTDTQYF | TRBJ2-3 | few | TRBD2 | TRBV7-2 | 17
TGCAGCGTTCTGGCGTCTAGCGTTATAGATACGCGGTATTTT | CSVLASSVIDTRYF | TRBJ2-3 | NA | NA | TRBV29-1 | 14
TGTGCCATCAGGGCGGGACAGGACTATGGCTACACCTTC | CAIRAGQDYGYTF | TRBJ1-2 | NA | TRBD1 | TRBV10-3 | 13
TGTGCCTGGAGTAATTTAGTTGGCACTGAAGCTTTCTTT | CAWSNLVGTEAFF | TRBJ1-1 | NA | NA | TRBV30 | 13
TGTGCCAGCAGCTTGCTTTCACAGGGGGCGTACGAGCAGTACTTC | CASSLLSQGAYEQYF | TRBJ2-7 | NA | TRBD1 | TRBV5-5 | 15
TGCGCCAGCAGCCAAGTCGCGGGAAGGCTTACGGGAGGCTACACCTTC | CASSQVAGRLTGGYTF | TRBJ1-2 | NA | NA | TRBV4-3 | 16
TGTGCCAGCAGTTACGGGGGGGCCGGGGAGCTGTTTTTT | CASSYGGAGELFF | TRBJ2-2 | NA | TRBD2 | TRBV6-6 | 13
TGTGCCAGCAGCTCCTCAACCGGACAGCTTTTCTACGAGCAGTACTTC | CASSSSTGQLFYEQYF | TRBJ2-7 | NA | NA | TRBV11-2 | 16
TGTGCCAGCAGCTTTACTCCCACTGAAGCTTTCTTT | CASSFTPTEAFF | TRBJ1-1 | NA | NA | TRBV5-4 | 12
TGTGCAAGTCGCCCAGGACAGTCCTATGGCTACACCTTC | CASRPGQSYGYTF | TRBJ1-2 | NA | NA | TRBV12-2 | 13
TGTGCCAGCAGCCAAGATTTCAGGGGCATAACAGTGGACTATGGCTACACCTTC | CASSQDFRGITVDYGYTF | TRBJ1-2 | NA | NA | TRBV4-2 | 18
TGTGCCAGCAGCACGGACAGGGGGCTGTACGAGCAGTACTTC | CASSTDRGLYEQYF | TRBJ2-7 | NA | TRBD1 | TRBV5-4 | 14
TGTGCCAGTCAATACGGACTGGGACAGGCCTCCTACACCTTC | CASQYGLGQASYTF | TRBJ1-2 | NA | TRBD1 | TRBV25-1 | 14
TGTGCCAGCAGTCGGGACAGATTCAACTATGGCTACACCTTC | CASSRDRFNYGYTF | TRBJ1-2 | NA | TRBD1 | TRBV6-5 | 14
TGTGCCAGCAGGTCGGATCCTAGCTCCTACGAGCAGTACTTC | CASRSDPSSYEQYF | TRBJ2-7 | NA | NA | TRBV7-3 | 14
TGTGCCAGCAACACAGCCCTCGGCTCCTACGAGCAGTACTTC | CASNTALGSYEQYF | TRBJ2-7 | NA | NA | TRBV5-8 | 14
TGCGCCAGCAGCCGACCAACTGAAATACAGGTCGGCCCAAACAATGAGCAGTTCTTC | CASSRPTEIQVGPNNEQFF | TRBJ2-1 | NA | NA | TRBV5-1 | 19
TGTGCCAGCATGTACGGGACTAGCGGAATCTACGAGCAGTACTTC | CASMYGTSGIYEQYF | TRBJ2-7 | few | TRBD2 | TRBV11-1 | 15
TGTGCCAGCAGCTTAGCTGGGCAGGGCTCTGGCTACACCTTC | CASSLAGQGSGYTF | TRBJ1-2 | NA | NA | TRBV7-9 | 14
TGTGCCAGCTCACCTAATAGAAACACTGAAGCTTTCTTT | CASSPNRNTEAFF | TRBJ1-1 | once | NA | TRBV18 | 13
TGTGCCAGTAGTTCGACCGGGACACTTGTTTCCTATGGCTACACCTTC | CASSSTGTLVSYGYTF | TRBJ1-2 | NA | NA | TRBV19 | 16
TGTGCCTGGAGCGGAGGAGGTGGCTACACCTTC | CAWSGGGGYTF | TRBJ1-2 | few | NA | TRBV30 | 11
TGTGCCAGCAGCTTATTAACAAGGGCGGGTGGTGGCTACACCTTC | CASSLLTRAGGGYTF | TRBJ1-2 | NA | NA | TRBV7-8 | 15
TGTGCCAGCAGCCCTCCGGCGGGGCTTCAAGAGACCCAGTACTTC | CASSPPAGLQETQYF | TRBJ2-5 | NA | NA | TRBV9 | 15
TGTGCCAGCCACCGGGACAGGGGCCTCTCCGAGCAGTACTTC | CASHRDRGLSEQYF | TRBJ2-7 | NA | TRBD1 | TRBV2 | 14
TGTGCCAGCAGCGTAGGGGGGGGCGGCACCGGGGAGCTGTTTTTT | CASSVGGGGTGELFF | TRBJ2-2 | NA | NA | TRBV9 | 15
TGCAGCGTTGACCCTCTCTTCTCTGGAAACACCATATATTTT | CSVDPLFSGNTIYF | TRBJ1-3 | NA | NA | TRBV29-1 | 14
TGTGCCAGCAGTTCGACTCCAGCGGGGAACTACGAGCAGTACTTC | CASSSTPAGNYEQYF | TRBJ2-7 | NA | TRBD2 | TRBV6-6 | 15
TGTGCCAGCAGCTTAGCTCGCGGGACAGGGGTTTCCAATCAGCCCCAGCATTTT | CASSLARGTGVSNQPQHF | TRBJ1-5 | NA | TRBD1 | TRBV7-2 | 18
TGTGCCATCAGCGGACAGGACACCGGGGAGCTGTTTTTT | CAISGQDTGELFF | TRBJ2-2 | NA | TRBD1 | TRBV10-3 | 13
TGTGCCAGCAGCTTCGACGGGAGCTCCTACAATGAGCAGTTCTTC | CASSFDGSSYNEQFF | TRBJ2-1 | NA | NA | TRBV7-3 | 15
TGTGCCAGCAGCACCCTGGGCAGCTATGGCTACACCTTC | CASSTLGSYGYTF | TRBJ1-2 | once | NA | TRBV11-2 | 13
TGTGCCAGCAGTACGCCAGGGGTCGTTAACTATGGCTACACCTTC | CASSTPGVVNYGYTF | TRBJ1-2 | NA | NA | TRBV25-1 | 15
TGTGCCAGCTCACCTCGGGACAGGGCTAACTATGGCTACACCTTC | CASSPRDRANYGYTF | TRBJ1-2 | NA | TRBD1 | TRBV18 | 15
TGTGCCTGGAGCGTCAGGGTAGCCTATGGCTACACCTTC | CAWSVRVAYGYTF | TRBJ1-2 | NA | NA | TRBV30 | 13
TGTGCCAGCAGTCGGACGGGGACAGATACGCAGTATTTT | CASSRTGTDTQYF | TRBJ2-3 | NA | NA | TRBV6-5 | 13